Presented here are 27 T cell receptor beta chains from one specimen sequenced in a study of T cell repertoires in cytomegalovirus infection. What these receptors recognize is not known. TCRdb re-called the reads with MiXCR, one entry per CDR3 protein. This sample has hundreds of thousands of distinct CDR3 sequences, with almost 30% found just once. The sequenced sample was cultured PBMCs, obtained from culture after CMV antigen stimulation. The receptor set was obtained from a human donor in good health (CMV status not recorded). Some clones in this sample may be carry-over from other donors' samples.

The rearrangement uses TRBV7-3 and TRBJ2-2; 10 bases are shared with TRBD2. The germline V gene encodes CDR1 SGHTA and CDR2 FQGTGA. V trimming: 5 bases; J trimming: 4 bases; junction bases outside the gene matches: 4. The CDR3 spans 15 residues. CDR3 protein: CASSPPSGSTGELFF. In DNA form, the CDR3 reads TGTGCCAGCAGCCCTCCTAGCGGGAGCACCGGGGAGCTGTTTTTT. Together with reference TRBV7-3 and TRBJ2-2, the CDR3 gives the full variable domain: GAGVSQTPSNKVTEKGKYVELRCDPISGHTALYWYRQSLGQGPEFLIYFQGTGAADDSGLPNDRFFAVRPEGSVSTLKIQRTERGDSAVYLCASSPPSGSTGELFFGEGSRLTVL.

The chain uses TRBV6-1 and TRBJ1-3; no reliable D call. CDR1 is MNHNS and CDR2 is SASEGT in the germline V gene. The CDR3 covers 14 residues. V lost 5 bases, J lost 2 bases, and 10 bases lay in between. Here the CDR3 reads CASSRVTTGNTIYF. The CDR3 bases are TGTGCCAGCAGTCGGGTTACGACTGGAAACACCATATATTTT.

In this sample, this clonotype turned up a few times. The gene calls are TRBV19 and TRBJ1-2, with a tentative D call TRBD1 (5 bases). V was cut by 2 bases and J by 2 bases, with 15 bases left in between. Germline assignment: CDR1 LNHDA and CDR2 SQIVND (reference sequence). The CDR3 consists of 16 residues. CDR3 in DNA: TGTGCCAGTAGTATAAGTGGGGTCCGGGGGAACTATGGCTACACCTTC. Protein: CASSISGVRGNYGYTF.

This clonotype occurred once. The rearrangement uses TRBV12-3 or TRBV12-4 and TRBJ1-1; 8 bases agree with TRBD1. V shed 10 bases, J shed 2 bases, and the junction held 9 bases outside the gene matches. CDR3 length: 14 amino acids. The CDR3: CANNRGQANTEAFF. The CDR3 DNA reads as TGTGCCAATAATAGGGGACAGGCCAACACTGAAGCTTTCTTT.

The chain has TRBV4-1 and TRBJ2-2, with D unclear. Germline assignment: CDR1 MGHRA and CDR2 YSYEKL. Trimming cost V 0 bases and J 13 bases, with 12 bases left between them. The CDR3 spans 13 residues. In DNA, the CDR3 is TGCGCCAGCAGCCAAGAAGGCATCCTAAGGCTGTTTTTT. It yields the protein CASSQEGILRLFF.

This clonotype turned up a few times. This rearrangement joins TRBV6-1 to TRBJ1-5, with D uncertain. V dropped 6 bases and J dropped 0 bases, with 12 bases sitting between them. This CDR3 region has 15 residues. CDR1 is MNHNS, CDR2 SASEGT, per germline. CDR3: CASRLTEYSNQPQHF. The CDR3 DNA follows: TGTGCCAGCAGACTTACAGAATATAGCAATCAGCCCCAGCATTTT.

The chain recombines TRBV28 with TRBJ2-3; the D gene is possibly TRBD2 (5 bases). There are 12 residues in the CDR3. Germline V gene sequence: CDR1 MDHEN, CDR2 SYDVKM. CDR3 protein: CGSSRSTDTQYF. DNA for the CDR3: TGTGGTTCTAGCCGAAGCACAGATACGCAGTATTTT.

This clonotype appeared a few times. This chain joins TRBV5-4 and TRBJ2-1; the match to TRBD2 covers 8 bases. Per germline, CDR1 SGHNT and CDR2 YYREEE (reference sequence). V gave up 4 bases and J gave up 8 bases; unmatched junction bases: 11. This CDR3 has 15 amino acids. The CDR3 DNA reads TGTGCCAGCAGCCGGGAGGGGCGAGCGGGGGATGAGCAGTTCTTC. It is translated as CASSREGRAGDEQFF. The whole variable domain, remainder taken from reference TRBV5-4 and TRBJ2-1, is ETGVTQSPTHLIKTRGQQVTLRCSSQSGHNTVSWYQQALGQGPQFIFQYYREEENGRGNFPPRFSGLQFPNYSSELNVNALELDDSALYLCASSREGRAGDEQFFGPGTRLTVL.

At least ten counts were recorded for this clonotype. This chain connects TRBV7-6 to TRBJ2-1; 13 nucleotides agree with TRBD2. The ends lost 1 base at V and 7 bases at J; junction bases unmatched: 10. The V gene's germline CDR1 is SGHVS and CDR2 FNYEAQ. CDR3 length: 18 amino acids. CDR3 sequence reads: CASSLEDRLAGGKNEQFF. DNA of the CDR3: TGTGCCAGCAGCTTAGAAGACCGACTAGCGGGAGGTAAAAATGAGCAGTTCTTC.

The genes are TRBV7-3 and TRBJ1-3; possible D gene TRBD1, 5 bases. Germline-derived CDR1 and CDR2 are SGHTA and FQGTGA. V was clipped by 4 bases and J by 4 bases, with 11 bases between them. CDR3 size: 14 residues. CDR3 sequence: CASSSRDGGNTIYF. The CDR3 DNA is TGTGCCAGCAGCTCCCGGGACGGAGGAAACACCATATATTTT.

V and J are TRBV5-5 and TRBJ2-7; D gene uncertain. Trimming stripped 3 bases from V and 1 base from J, with 11 bases between. This CDR3 region has 14 residues. Germline V CDR1 and CDR2: SGHKS, YYEKEE (reference sequence). CDR3 DNA sequence: TGTGCCAGCAGCTCCCATCTTAGTTCCTACGAGCAGTACTTC. Its protein product is CASSSHLSSYEQYF.

This clonotype has ten or more counts. The V and J genes are TRBV7-2 and TRBJ1-3, with D unclear. The CDR3 totals 19 residues. Deletions cut 2 bases from V and 4 bases from J, with 24 bases between. Germline V lookup: CDR1 SGHTA, CDR2 FQGNSA. CDR3 in DNA: TGTGCCAGCAGCTTAAGACCCTCTCTACCGGGATCTGGGGGAAACACCATATATTTT. Translation: CASSLRPSLPGSGGNTIYF.

This clonotype was found once. The chain uses TRBV27 and TRBJ1-1, with unresolved D. The CDR3 totals 15 residues. Between the trimmed V and J ends, which lost 7 bases and 3 bases, there was a span of 18 bases. Germline loops: CDR1 MNHEY, CDR2 SMNVEV (reference sequence). CDR3 nucleotide sequence: TGTGCCAGCACTAACTCCGGGTTCGGGGACACTGAAGCTTTCTTT. Translating it yields CASTNSGFGDTEAFF.

There are many counts of this clonotype. The chain's CDR3 is CASSLMMREVRTEAFF. The CDR3 DNA reads TGTGCCAGCAGCTTAATGATGAGGGAAGTAAGGACTGAAGCTTTCTTT. The chain employs TRBV7-3 and TRBJ1-1; no reliable D call. Trimming took 1 base from V and 5 from J, leaving 17 bases between them. The V gene's germline CDR1 is SGHTA and CDR2 FQGTGA. This CDR3 spans 16 amino acids.

This clonotype showed up just a few times. The genes are TRBV6-5 and TRBJ2-3, with D possibly matching TRBD1 (7 bases). Looked up from germline, CDR1 is MNHEY and CDR2 is SVGAGI. Trimming shortened V by 0 bases and J by 4 bases, and 14 bases separated the two germline ends. The CDR3 loop spans 16 amino acids. The CDR3 DNA follows: TGTGCCAGCAGTTACTCGAACAGGGGAGGCGCAGATACGCAGTATTTT. It codes for CASSYSNRGGADTQYF.

This clonotype was seen more than once but under ten times. The J gene is TRBJ1-2, the V gene TRBV6-5; 7 nucleotides match TRBD1. Trimming took 2 bases from V and 4 from J; bases not matched to a gene: 4. This CDR3 contains 14 residues. The germline V gene has CDR1 MNHEY and CDR2 SVGAGI. CDR3: CASSYLDRAYGYTF. The CDR3 DNA is TGTGCCAGCAGTTACCTCGACAGGGCCTATGGCTACACCTTC.

The sample holds many counts of this clonotype. J is TRBJ2-5 and V is TRBV20-1; no clear D gene. CDR1 DFQATT and CDR2 SNEGSKA come from the germline V gene (reference sequence). The V and J ends lost 1 base and 2 bases respectively, with 8 bases between them. The CDR3 sequence is 13 residues long. Here the CDR3 DNA reads TGCAGTGCTAGAGGGCTGGAGCAAGAGACCCAGTACTTC. Amino acids: CSARGLEQETQYF.

This rearrangement joins TRBV5-6 to TRBJ2-3; 8 nucleotides align to TRBD2. The CDR3 is 16 residues long. In germline, CDR1 is SGHDT, CDR2 YYEEEE. The V gene end was trimmed by 4 bases and the J gene end by 2 bases; junction bases not matched to a gene: 9. The CDR3, as DNA: TGTGCCAGCAGCCCTGCCGCGGGAGGCACCACAGATACGCAGTATTTT. Translated: CASSPAAGGTTDTQYF.

This chain uses TRBV7-8 with TRBJ1-2; 10 nucleotides agree with TRBD1. V lost 4 bases, J lost 2 bases, and 1 base stayed unmatched. Looked up from germline, CDR1 is SGHVS and CDR2 is FQNEAQ. The CDR3 spans 14 residues. The CDR3: CASSWGQGNYGYTF. The CDR3 DNA follows: TGTGCCAGCAGCTGGGGACAGGGGAACTATGGCTACACCTTC.

About this clonotype itself: A read error may produce the germline difference seen at one junction end. The CDR3 nucleotides are TGCGCCGGCAGCTTCCGACAGGGAAGGAACACTGAAGCTTTCTTT. This encodes CAGSFRQGRNTEAFF. The genes are TRBV5-1 and TRBJ1-1, with 7 bases that match TRBD1. The V gene's germline CDR1 is SGHRS and CDR2 YFSETQ. The CDR3 spans 15 residues.

This chain joins TRBV10-3 and TRBJ1-4; unclear D gene. The germline V gene encodes CDR1 ENHRY and CDR2 SYGVKD. The CDR3 length is 14 residues. V gave up 0 bases and J gave up 15 bases, with 17 bases separating them. CDR3: CAISESLELPPVFF. In nucleotides, the CDR3 is TGTGCCATCAGTGAGTCCCTAGAACTTCCCCCGGTGTTTTTT.

The V gene is TRBV11-2, the J gene TRBJ2-1; TRBD2 aligns across 8 bases. V lost 0 bases to trimming and J lost 4 bases; unmatched junction nucleotides: 8. Per germline, CDR1 SGHAT and CDR2 FQNNGV. The CDR3 runs 17 residues. The DNA of the CDR3 is TGTGCCAGCAGCTTAGATTTCCCCCAGCGGGGGTACAATGAGCAGTTCTTC. Protein: CASSLDFPQRGYNEQFF.

The chain carries TRBV7-9 and TRBJ2-7; perhaps TRBD1 as D (6 bases). Trimming removed 5 bases at V and 7 bases at J, with 18 bases between. The CDR3 length is 14 residues. CDR1 is SEHNR, CDR2 FQNEAQ, per germline (reference sequence). In nucleotides, the CDR3 is TGTGCCAGCAGCGGGACGGCAGGGGCAGGGGAGCAGTACTTC. This sequence encodes CASSGTAGAGEQYF.

This clonotype was seen only a few times. This chain links TRBV7-9 with TRBJ2-1, with D possibly TRBD1 on 5 matching bases. Trimming left V 5 bases short and J 0 bases short, with 14 bases between. This CDR3 comprises 16 residues. Germline-derived CDR1 and CDR2 are SEHNR and FQNEAQ (reference sequence). In nucleotides, the CDR3 is TGTGCCAGCAGCCCCATCAGGGCGGACTCCTACAATGAGCAGTTCTTC. This translates into CASSPIRADSYNEQFF.

This chain connects TRBV11-2 to TRBJ2-1, with 11 positions matching TRBD2. The germline V gene has CDR1 SGHAT and CDR2 FQNNGV. This CDR3 has 19 amino acids. The V gene end was trimmed by 0 bases and the J gene end by 8 bases; junction bases not matched to a gene: 15. CDR3 DNA sequence: TGTGCCAGCAGCTTAGATAGCCTAGCGGGGGGCTGGGGTATCGATGAGCAGTTCTTC. The encoded protein is CASSLDSLAGGWGIDEQFF.

This clonotype has a handful of counts. The rearrangement joins TRBV20-1 to TRBJ2-5; D gene unclear. V was cut by 3 bases and J by 5 bases, with 10 bases left in between. This CDR3 is built from 12 residues. Looked up from germline, CDR1 is DFQATT and CDR2 is SNEGSKA (reference sequence). In nucleotides, the CDR3 is TGCAGTGCTAGGCTAGTTGGGGAGACCCAGTACTTC. Translated, it gives CSARLVGETQYF.

The chain combines TRBV4-1 with TRBJ1-3; D gene ambiguous. The CDR3 runs 16 residues. Trimming cost V 4 bases and J 0 bases, with 13 bases left between them. The V gene's germline CDR1 is MGHRA and CDR2 YSYEKL. The CDR3 spells CASSLQVGNSGNTIYF. The DNA of the CDR3 is TGCGCCAGCAGCCTTCAGGTGGGCAACTCTGGAAACACCATATATTTT.